This T cell receptor beta chain was retrieved from a study of blood T cell repertoires in COVID-19. Participants came from roughly 25 US areas, aged about 18 to 89 years. Repertoires were generated with immunoSEQ multiplex PCR, while TCRdb's copy carries only in-frame clones and drops some. Of some 490,000 clones in the sample, about nine tenths are singletons; the top ten hold approximately 8%. This CDR3 region has 15 residues. V lost 1 base to trimming and J lost 4 bases, with 12 bases between them. Germline V lookup: CDR1 MGHRA, CDR2 YSYEKL. The rearrangement uses TRBV4-1 and TRBJ2-3; D is ambiguous. The sequence was obtained from a woman in her fifties or sixties who had recovered from COVID-19. Sequencing was done on a sample of PBMCs or T cells enriched from blood (not recorded which). The CDR3 bases are TGCGCCAGCAGCCAAGCCCCGATGGCAGCAGATACGCAGTATTTT. It translates to CASSQAPMAADTQYF.